This is a list of T cell receptor beta chains from one sample in a study of blood T cell repertoires in COVID-19. Method: immunoSEQ multiplex PCR; TCRdb's copy keeps in-frame clones and lacks some. Here the sample spans hundreds of thousands of clones, about 80% being singletons. Sequencing was done on a sample of PBMCs or T cells enriched from blood (not recorded which). These TCRs come from a woman aged 40-49 years who had been exposed to COVID-19. Each CDR3 is given with its conserved first and last residue. D genes are given only for firm matches. Not every row has a clone size; where given, it reads once, few, many or a size class.

clone_size j_call v_call d_call cdr3_nt cdr3_aa
- TRBJ2-2 TRBV19 TRBD2 TGTGCCAGTAGTAGACTAGCGGATACCACCGGGGAGCTGTTTTTT CASSRLADTTGELFF
- TRBJ2-3 TRBV6-5 TRBD1 TGTGCCAGCAACCTACAGGGGGCAACAGATACGCAGTATTTT CASNLQGATDTQYF
once TRBJ1-1 TRBV4-2 TRBD1 TGTGCCAGCAGCCAAGATCCCGACAGGGTGGGAACAATGAACACTGAAGCTTTCTTT CASSQDPDRVGTMNTEAFF
- TRBJ1-1 TRBV7-8 - TGTGCCAGCACCCCTACGGTCGTGGACACTGAAGCTTTCTTT CASTPTVVDTEAFF
- TRBJ1-2 TRBV6-5 TRBD1 TGTGCCAGCATCCGGACAGGGGAAAAGGGCTACACCTTC CASIRTGEKGYTF
- TRBJ1-4 TRBV6-6 - TGTGCCAGCAGCGGACAGCCGAGGAATGAAAAACTGTTTTTT CASSGQPRNEKLFF
once TRBJ1-6 TRBV18 - TGTGCCAGCTCACCGGGGGGGGCCCGTGCGCCGGGGAATTCACCCCTCCACTTT CASSPGGARAPGNSPLHF
- TRBJ2-3 TRBV3-1/TRBV3-2 TRBD1 TGTGCCAGCAGCAGCGTGACAGGGGATACGCAGTATTTT CASSSVTGDTQYF
few TRBJ1-5 TRBV5-8 - TGTGCCAGCAGCTTGGGGCGCAATCAGCCCCAGCATTTT CASSLGRNQPQHF
- TRBJ2-1 TRBV2 TRBD1 TGTGCCACCCGGGACAGGGAATACAATGAGCAGTTCTTC CATRDREYNEQFF
- TRBJ1-4 TRBV3-1/TRBV3-2 - TGTGCCAGCAGCCATGAGGTAAATGAAAAACTGTTTTTT CASSHEVNEKLFF
- TRBJ1-3 TRBV21-1 - TGTGCCAGCAGCAAAAGACCACAGCCGGGAAACACCATATATTTT CASSKRPQPGNTIYF
- TRBJ2-1 TRBV9 TRBD2 TGTGCCAGCAGCCCTCGACCGGGGGGAGCGGGGTACAATGAGCAGTTCTTC CASSPRPGGAGYNEQFF
- TRBJ1-3 TRBV5-8 - TGTGCCAGCAGCAAGGGACATTTCTCTGGAAACACCATATATTTT CASSKGHFSGNTIYF
- TRBJ1-3 TRBV5-6 - TGTGCCAGCAGCTCTGACAGGATATATTTT CASSSDRIYF
- TRBJ1-2 TRBV28 TRBD1 TGTGCCAGCAGTTCCGGACAGGGATCCTATGGCTACACCTTC CASSSGQGSYGYTF
- TRBJ1-2 TRBV30 - TGTGCCTGGAGTGTACAGGGATCCAGTCCCTACACCTTC CAWSVQGSSPYTF
- TRBJ2-7 TRBV7-8 TRBD2 TGTGCCAGCAGCTTAGGCAACCAGCGGGGGTTGTCCTACGAGCAGTACTTC CASSLGNQRGLSYEQYF
- TRBJ1-3 TRBV4-3 TRBD1 TGCGCCAGCAGCCAAGACCAGGGGGCTGGAAACACCATATATTTT CASSQDQGAGNTIYF
- TRBJ2-7 TRBV30 - TGTGCCTGGACCGGCTTTCCCGGGGGCGAGCAGTACTTC CAWTGFPGGEQYF
- TRBJ2-3 TRBV5-1 TRBD2 TGCGCCAGCAGCATCGGGACTAGCGGGGGTACAGATACGCAGTATTTT CASSIGTSGGTDTQYF
once TRBJ1-1 TRBV29-1 TRBD1 TGCAGCGTTTCCGGGACAGGGGGGAACACTGAAGCTTTCTTT CSVSGTGGNTEAFF
- TRBJ2-7 TRBV28 TRBD1 TGTGCCAGCAGCCTCGGGACAGACTACGAGCAGTACTTC CASSLGTDYEQYF
- TRBJ1-1 TRBV4-2 TRBD1 TGTGCCAGCAGCCCCCAGGCAGGGACAGGGGGACCGAACACTGAAGCTTTCTTT CASSPQAGTGGPNTEAFF
- TRBJ2-7 TRBV9 - TGTGCCAGCAGCGTAGCTTCGGCACAGGCAGCCTACGAGCAGTACTTC CASSVASAQAAYEQYF
- TRBJ2-7 TRBV18 TRBD1 TGTGCCAGCTCACACCCGGGACAGGAGGCCGAGGAGCAGTACTTC CASSHPGQEAEEQYF
few TRBJ2-1 TRBV6-6 TRBD2 TGTGCCAGCAAAAAAGCGGGGAGCTCCTACAATGAGCAGTTCTTC CASKKAGSSYNEQFF
- TRBJ2-7 TRBV6-2/TRBV6-3 - TGTGCCAGCAGTGACCCTGGGGGGGCGTTCTCCTACGAGCAGTACTTC CASSDPGGAFSYEQYF
- TRBJ1-2 TRBV3-1/TRBV3-2 - TGTGCCAGCAGCTCCTCAGACCGGAGTTGCACCTTC CASSSSDRSCTF
- TRBJ2-7 TRBV29-1 TRBD2 TGCAGCGTTGAAGATCAGGGAGGGGCCCTCTACGAGCAGTACTTC CSVEDQGGALYEQYF
- TRBJ1-5 TRBV15 - TGTGCCACCGGCTATTCCTTCGAGGGCGGACAGCCCCAGCATTTT CATGYSFEGGQPQHF
- TRBJ2-3 TRBV21-1 - TGTGCCAGCAGCAAAGGGATGGGTAGCGGGGATACTAGCACAGATACGCAGTATTTT CASSKGMGSGDTSTDTQYF
- TRBJ1-4 TRBV18 - TGTGCCAGCTCACCGTCCCGACAGGCGAGAAATGAAAAACTGTTTTTT CASSPSRQARNEKLFF
- TRBJ1-6 TRBV21-1 - TGTGCCAGCAGCAAAGCAGACAGGTATAATTCACCCCTCCACTTT CASSKADRYNSPLHF
few TRBJ2-2 TRBV21-1 - TGTGCCAGCAGCAAAGAGGTGATGACGGTTAGGACAGGTGGCACCGGGGAGCTGTTTTTT CASSKEVMTVRTGGTGELFF
once TRBJ1-5 TRBV3-1/TRBV3-2 - TGTGCCAGCAGCCAAGATGGGAGGGCCCAGCCCCAGCATTTT CASSQDGRAQPQHF
- TRBJ2-5 TRBV19 TRBD2 TGTGCCAGTAGACTAGCGGGGGGAGAGACCCAGTACTTC CASRLAGGETQYF
- TRBJ2-7 TRBV12-3/TRBV12-4 TRBD1 TGTGCCAGCAGGACAGGGGGCTTGTACGAGCAGTACTTC CASRTGGLYEQYF
- TRBJ1-1 TRBV7-6 TRBD1 TGTGCCAGCAGCTTAGGCCCGGGACAGGGAAAGAACACTGAAGCTTTCTTT CASSLGPGQGKNTEAFF
few TRBJ1-4 TRBV5-4 - TGTGCCAGCAGCTCCGATACAGGGCTTCGGGAAAAACTGTTTTTT CASSSDTGLREKLFF
few TRBJ1-3 TRBV7-2 TRBD1 TGTGCCAGCAGCCGCATGACAGGGAACACTGGAAACACCATATATTTT CASSRMTGNTGNTIYF
- TRBJ2-6 TRBV6-5 - TGTGCCAGCAGTTACTTAGCTGGGGCCAACGTCCTGACTTTC CASSYLAGANVLTF
- TRBJ1-6 TRBV19 TRBD1 TGTGCCAGTAGTACTATCAGGGGGCACGAGAGCTCCTATAATTCACCCCTCCACTTT CASSTIRGHESSYNSPLHF
- TRBJ2-2 TRBV7-6 TRBD2 TGTGCCAGCAGCAGGACTAGCGGGAGCACCGGGGAGCTGTTTTTT CASSRTSGSTGELFF
- TRBJ2-2 TRBV6-5 - TGTGCCAGCAGACCGAGGCTAGTGGGCGGGGAGCTGTTTTTT CASRPRLVGGELFF
- TRBJ2-7 TRBV27 TRBD1 TGTGCCAGCAGTCCGTGGGACAGGACCTACGAGCAGTACTTC CASSPWDRTYEQYF
- TRBJ2-3 TRBV7-9 TRBD2 TGTGCCAGCAGCCGCGGGGGGGACACAGATACGCAGTATTTT CASSRGGDTDTQYF
- TRBJ2-5 TRBV7-2 - TGTGCCAGCAACCTAGGACAGCCCGCGGAGACCCAGTACTTC CASNLGQPAETQYF
once TRBJ2-3 TRBV5-1 TRBD2 TGCGCCAGCAGCGGCGGGACTAGCGGGGATTTCACAGATACGCAGTATTTT CASSGGTSGDFTDTQYF
- TRBJ2-3 TRBV5-1 TRBD2 TGCGCCAGCAGTCGAGGCCTAGCGGGGTTCACAGATACGCAGTATTTT CASSRGLAGFTDTQYF
- TRBJ1-3 TRBV7-2 - TGTGCCAGCAGTTATTACAGTAGCTCTGGAAACACCATATATTTT CASSYYSSSGNTIYF
- TRBJ2-7 TRBV6-4 TRBD2 TGTGCCAGCAGTGAGGGCGAGAGCGGGGGTGGGCCTTATGAGCAGTACTTC CASSEGESGGGPYEQYF
once TRBJ2-1 TRBV6-5 TRBD1 TGTGCCAGCAGTTCCCAGGACAGGTCCTACAATGAGCAGTTCTTC CASSSQDRSYNEQFF
few TRBJ1-3 TRBV9 - TGTGCCAGCAGCGCAGGAGGACTTCTCTCTGGAAACACCATATATTTT CASSAGGLLSGNTIYF
- TRBJ2-7 TRBV13 TRBD1 TGTGCCAGCAGCTCTACGACAGGGGGCTCCTACGAGCAGTACTTC CASSSTTGGSYEQYF
many TRBJ1-3 TRBV7-9 TRBD1 TGTGCCAGCAGCTTGCAGGGGGGAATATCTGGAAACACCATATATTTT CASSLQGGISGNTIYF
- TRBJ1-1 TRBV2 TRBD1 TGTGCCACCGTCCGGGACAGGGCTAACACTGAAGCTTTCTTT CATVRDRANTEAFF
- TRBJ2-7 TRBV9 TRBD2 TGTGCCAGCAGCGCTGGACTAGCGGGGGAGTACGAGCAGTACTTC CASSAGLAGEYEQYF
- TRBJ1-6 TRBV19 - TGTGCCAGTAGTATCGGAGGGAAATATTCACCCCTCCACTTT CASSIGGKYSPLHF
- TRBJ1-2 TRBV27 - TGTGCCAGCAGTGACAGATATGGCTACACCTTC CASSDRYGYTF